This TCR beta chain was identified during a study of OX40 agonist ivuxolimab in advanced cancers. The overall study: In this cohort, patients received ivuxolimab, an agonistic anti-OX40 (CD134) antibody.

The study, taken as a whole, reports: Certain nonresponders additionally had low normalized T-cell clonal expansion. Relatively little clonal expansion, among the lowest observed, appeared in partial responders at 0.1-3.0 mg/kg.

The germline V gene has CDR1 SQVTM and CDR2 ANQGSEA. V was cut by 4 bases and J by 8 bases, with 8 bases left in between. The CDR3 is made up of 10 amino acids. Concerning this clone: Its antigen is as yet unknown.

Method: immunoSEQ multiplex PCR; TCRdb's copy keeps in-frame clones and lacks some. Of some 95,000 clones in the sample, around 85% were seen once. The chain is built from TRBV29-1 and TRBJ1-1, with D uncertain. This receptor was identified in an adult with an advanced solid tumor such as melanoma, head and neck, liver or kidney cancer. Sequencing used CD4+ or CD8+ T cells sorted from blood, obtained in a trial of the OX40 agonist ivuxolimab. The CDR3 is CSVVYGEAFF. The CDR3, as DNA: TGCAGCGTTGTGTACGGGGAAGCTTTCTTT.